This is a list of T cell receptor beta chains from one sample in a study of beta chain features in type 1 diabetes. Generated by immunoSEQ multiplex PCR, the TCRdb table keeps only in-frame clones and is missing some. The sample shows over 200,000 clones, about 11% of them seen only once. The sample was naive CD4+ T cells from blood. Every receptor here comes from a man aged 30 to 45 with type 1 diabetes. Both conserved end residues are part of each CDR3. A D gene is named only where the DNA matches it firmly. Size is stated for part of the rows, as once, few or many counts, or as a class when the clone is expanded.

abundance: few
v_gene: TRBV5-1
d_gene: TRBD2
j_gene: TRBJ2-3
CDR3aa: CASSFGTSGGDTQYF
CDR3nt: TGCGCCAGCAGCTTCGGGACTAGCGGGGGAGATACGCAGTATTTT

abundance: -
v_gene: TRBV30
d_gene: -
j_gene: TRBJ1-4
CDR3aa: CACPSRVANEKLFF
CDR3nt: TGTGCCTGCCCCTCACGGGTAGCTAATGAAAAACTGTTTTTT

abundance: few
v_gene: TRBV4-3
d_gene: -
j_gene: TRBJ2-4
CDR3aa: CASSQGGSKNIQYF
CDR3nt: TGCGCCAGCAGCCAAGGAGGATCCAAAAACATTCAGTACTTC

abundance: few
v_gene: TRBV6-1
d_gene: -
j_gene: TRBJ2-4
CDR3aa: CASSEMPGLAKNIQYF
CDR3nt: TGTGCCAGCAGTGAAATGCCAGGTTTAGCCAAAAACATTCAGTACTTC

abundance: few
v_gene: TRBV9
d_gene: -
j_gene: TRBJ2-7
CDR3aa: CASSVGRGSYEQYF
CDR3nt: TGTGCCAGCAGCGTAGGCAGGGGATCCTACGAGCAGTACTTC

abundance: -
v_gene: TRBV5-1
d_gene: -
j_gene: TRBJ1-1
CDR3aa: CASSPGDSATEAFF
CDR3nt: TGCGCCAGCAGCCCGGGGGACTCTGCGACTGAAGCTTTCTTT

abundance: -
v_gene: TRBV18
d_gene: -
j_gene: TRBJ2-7
CDR3aa: CASSPTRQDTYEQYF
CDR3nt: TGTGCCAGCTCACCAACCCGGCAGGATACCTACGAGCAGTACTTC

abundance: -
v_gene: TRBV6-1
d_gene: -
j_gene: TRBJ1-1
CDR3aa: CASSVRVRAEAFF
CDR3nt: TGTGCCAGCAGTGTTCGGGTCAGGGCTGAAGCTTTCTTT

abundance: few
v_gene: TRBV9
d_gene: TRBD1
j_gene: TRBJ1-6
CDR3aa: CASSWTGTGRDSPLHF
CDR3nt: TGTGCCAGCAGCTGGACCGGGACAGGGAGGGATTCACCCCTCCACTTT

abundance: -
v_gene: TRBV15
d_gene: -
j_gene: TRBJ1-1
CDR3aa: CATSEGVGTEAFF
CDR3nt: TGTGCCACCAGCGAGGGGGTAGGCACTGAAGCTTTCTTT

abundance: few
v_gene: TRBV11-2
d_gene: -
j_gene: TRBJ1-5
CDR3aa: CASSLVMNQPQHF
CDR3nt: TGTGCCAGCAGCTTAGTAATGAATCAGCCCCAGCATTTT

abundance: few
v_gene: TRBV7-2
d_gene: TRBD2
j_gene: TRBJ2-3
CDR3aa: CASSHSGGTDTQYF
CDR3nt: TGTGCCAGCAGCCATAGCGGGGGCACAGATACGCAGTATTTT

abundance: -
v_gene: TRBV2
d_gene: -
j_gene: TRBJ1-6
CDR3aa: CASSYSNSPLHF
CDR3nt: TGTGCCAGCAGTTACAGTAATTCACCCCTCCACTTT

abundance: -
v_gene: TRBV4-1
d_gene: -
j_gene: TRBJ1-2
CDR3aa: CASSQAWGDF
CDR3nt: TGCGCCAGCAGCCAAGCCTGGGGGGACTTC

abundance: -
v_gene: TRBV25-1
d_gene: -
j_gene: TRBJ1-5
CDR3aa: CASSDRYNQPQHF
CDR3nt: TGTGCCAGCAGTGACAGGTACAATCAGCCCCAGCATTTT

abundance: -
v_gene: TRBV7-9
d_gene: -
j_gene: TRBJ1-4
CDR3aa: CASSPRQDSNEKLFF
CDR3nt: TGTGCCAGCAGCCCAAGGCAGGATTCTAATGAAAAACTGTTTTTT

abundance: few
v_gene: TRBV7-2
d_gene: TRBD2
j_gene: TRBJ2-1
CDR3aa: CASSLAERGGGEQFF
CDR3nt: TGTGCCAGCAGCTTAGCGGAGCGGGGGGGCGGTGAGCAGTTCTTC

abundance: few
v_gene: TRBV4-2
d_gene: -
j_gene: TRBJ1-1
CDR3aa: CASSLAGYLNTEAFF
CDR3nt: TGTGCCAGCAGCTTGGCGGGTTACTTGAACACTGAAGCTTTCTTT

abundance: few
v_gene: TRBV9
d_gene: TRBD2
j_gene: TRBJ2-3
CDR3aa: CASSRAGASTDTQYF
CDR3nt: TGTGCCAGCAGCCGAGCGGGGGCCAGCACAGATACGCAGTATTTT

abundance: few
v_gene: TRBV6-6
d_gene: TRBD2
j_gene: TRBJ2-3
CDR3aa: CASSPRTSGGTDTQYF
CDR3nt: TGTGCCAGCAGTCCTCGGACTAGCGGGGGCACAGATACGCAGTATTTT

abundance: -
v_gene: TRBV4-1
d_gene: TRBD2
j_gene: TRBJ2-3
CDR3aa: CASSRSLVAGVGTDTQYF
CDR3nt: TGCGCCAGCAGCCGATCGTTGGTAGCGGGGGTTGGAACAGATACGCAGTATTTT

abundance: few
v_gene: TRBV14
d_gene: -
j_gene: TRBJ2-5
CDR3aa: CASSRRMETQYF
CDR3nt: TGTGCCAGCAGCCGGCGGATGGAGACCCAGTACTTC

abundance: -
v_gene: TRBV14
d_gene: -
j_gene: TRBJ1-2
CDR3aa: CASSQDHRANGGYTF
CDR3nt: TGTGCCAGCAGCCAAGATCACAGGGCCAACGGTGGCTACACCTTC

abundance: few
v_gene: TRBV7-9
d_gene: TRBD1
j_gene: TRBJ2-7
CDR3aa: CASSQPPGQVYYEQYF
CDR3nt: TGTGCCAGCAGCCAACCCCCGGGACAGGTCTACTACGAGCAGTACTTC

abundance: -
v_gene: TRBV9
d_gene: -
j_gene: TRBJ2-5
CDR3aa: CASSVVGTYQETQYF
CDR3nt: TGTGCCAGCAGCGTAGTTGGGACTTACCAAGAGACCCAGTACTTC

abundance: -
v_gene: TRBV4-3
d_gene: TRBD2
j_gene: TRBJ2-3
CDR3aa: CASSQRAGLTDTQYF
CDR3nt: TGCGCCAGCAGCCAGAGAGCGGGGCTCACAGATACGCAGTATTTT

abundance: few
v_gene: TRBV9
d_gene: -
j_gene: TRBJ2-5
CDR3aa: CASSPDSGGGLQETQYF
CDR3nt: TGTGCCAGCAGCCCGGATTCCGGGGGAGGATTACAAGAGACCCAGTACTTC

abundance: -
v_gene: TRBV4-3
d_gene: TRBD1
j_gene: TRBJ1-2
CDR3aa: CASSQDRTGHYGYTF
CDR3nt: TGCGCCAGCAGCCAAGATAGGACAGGACACTATGGCTACACCTTC

abundance: few
v_gene: TRBV11-2
d_gene: -
j_gene: TRBJ2-7
CDR3aa: CASSPPYGQNGACVF
CDR3nt: TGTGCCAGCAGTCCTCCTTACGGACAGAATGGGGCTTGTGTCTTC

abundance: few
v_gene: TRBV5-1
d_gene: -
j_gene: TRBJ2-3
CDR3aa: CASSPSPGGTDTQYF
CDR3nt: TGCGCCAGCAGCCCTTCCCCGGGGGGCACAGATACGCAGTATTTT

abundance: -
v_gene: TRBV5-6
d_gene: -
j_gene: TRBJ2-7
CDR3aa: CASKRGQGDEQYF
CDR3nt: TGTGCCAGCAAAAGGGGACAAGGGGACGAGCAGTACTTC

abundance: few
v_gene: TRBV7-2
d_gene: -
j_gene: TRBJ1-2
CDR3aa: CASSLEGEPFYGYTF
CDR3nt: TGTGCCAGCAGCTTAGAAGGGGAACCCTTCTATGGCTACACCTTC

abundance: -
v_gene: TRBV29-1
d_gene: -
j_gene: TRBJ1-1
CDR3aa: CSVEGGGVDTEAFF
CDR3nt: TGCAGCGTTGAAGGAGGGGGGGTGGATACTGAAGCTTTCTTT

abundance: -
v_gene: TRBV6-6
d_gene: -
j_gene: TRBJ2-2
CDR3aa: CASSYPPGGELFF
CDR3nt: TGTGCCAGCAGTTACCCCCCCGGTGGGGAGCTGTTTTTT

abundance: -
v_gene: TRBV7-9
d_gene: -
j_gene: TRBJ2-7
CDR3aa: CASSFGGLRYEQYF
CDR3nt: TGTGCCAGCAGCTTTGGGGGACTTCGGTACGAGCAGTACTTC

abundance: few
v_gene: TRBV5-1
d_gene: TRBD1
j_gene: TRBJ2-7
CDR3aa: CASSLVGTAYYEQYF
CDR3nt: TGCGCCAGCAGCTTGGTAGGGACAGCGTACTACGAGCAGTACTTC

abundance: few
v_gene: TRBV29-1
d_gene: TRBD2
j_gene: TRBJ2-7
CDR3aa: CSVTTGGHEQYF
CDR3nt: TGCAGCGTCACAACGGGGGGACACGAGCAGTACTTC

abundance: -
v_gene: TRBV15
d_gene: -
j_gene: TRBJ1-2
CDR3aa: CATRASNYGYTF
CDR3nt: TGTGCCACCAGAGCCTCTAACTATGGCTACACCTTC

abundance: few
v_gene: TRBV7-9
d_gene: TRBD1
j_gene: TRBJ1-4
CDR3aa: CASSRSGTVTEKLFF
CDR3nt: TGTGCCAGCAGCCGTTCCGGGACAGTGACTGAAAAACTGTTTTTT

abundance: few
v_gene: TRBV7-2
d_gene: TRBD1
j_gene: TRBJ1-2
CDR3aa: CASSFDRGRNGYTF
CDR3nt: TGTGCCAGCAGTTTTGACAGGGGGCGCAATGGCTACACCTTC

abundance: few
v_gene: TRBV6-5
d_gene: -
j_gene: TRBJ1-1
CDR3aa: CASSYSLLTEAFF
CDR3nt: TGTGCCAGCAGTTACTCTCTCCTCACTGAAGCTTTCTTT

abundance: few
v_gene: TRBV7-2
d_gene: -
j_gene: TRBJ1-6
CDR3aa: CASSLVPVSPLHF
CDR3nt: TGTGCCAGCAGCCTCGTCCCGGTGTCACCCCTCCACTTT

abundance: few
v_gene: TRBV9
d_gene: TRBD1
j_gene: TRBJ2-7
CDR3aa: CASSLRTGSYEQYF
CDR3nt: TGTGCCAGCAGCTTAAGGACAGGATCCTACGAGCAGTACTTC

abundance: -
v_gene: TRBV4-2
d_gene: -
j_gene: TRBJ2-3
CDR3aa: CASSSSPSREDTQYF
CDR3nt: TGTGCCAGCAGCTCCAGCCCATCCAGGGAAGATACGCAGTATTTT

abundance: few
v_gene: TRBV5-4
d_gene: -
j_gene: TRBJ2-5
CDR3aa: CASSQAETQYF
CDR3nt: TGTGCCAGCAGTCAGGCGGAGACCCAGTACTTC

abundance: few
v_gene: TRBV2
d_gene: -
j_gene: TRBJ2-6
CDR3aa: CATGDSGANVLTF
CDR3nt: TGTGCCACCGGAGACTCCGGGGCCAACGTCCTGACTTTC

abundance: -
v_gene: TRBV28
d_gene: -
j_gene: TRBJ2-7
CDR3aa: CASSPATESSYEQYF
CDR3nt: TGTGCCAGCAGTCCCGCTACGGAGAGCTCCTACGAGCAGTACTTC

abundance: few
v_gene: TRBV7-9
d_gene: TRBD1
j_gene: TRBJ1-1
CDR3aa: CASSLEGANTEAFF
CDR3nt: TGTGCCAGCAGCTTGGAGGGGGCGAACACTGAAGCTTTCTTT

abundance: few
v_gene: TRBV5-1
d_gene: -
j_gene: TRBJ2-7
CDR3aa: CASSLQGTGSYEQYF
CDR3nt: TGCGCCAGCAGCTTGCAAGGAACAGGCTCCTACGAGCAGTACTTC

abundance: -
v_gene: TRBV2
d_gene: -
j_gene: TRBJ2-5
CDR3aa: CASSEEGVGFRETQYF
CDR3nt: TGTGCCAGCAGTGAAGAGGGAGTGGGGTTCAGAGAGACCCAGTACTTC

abundance: -
v_gene: TRBV7-3
d_gene: -
j_gene: TRBJ2-5
CDR3aa: CASSIPGGPQYF
CDR3nt: TGTGCCAGCAGCATACCCGGCGGGCCCCAGTACTTC

abundance: -
v_gene: TRBV5-1
d_gene: TRBD1
j_gene: TRBJ1-6
CDR3aa: CASSLAGTGVSPLHF
CDR3nt: TGCGCCAGCAGCTTGGCCGGGACAGGGGTTTCACCCCTCCACTTT